This T cell receptor (beta chain) was identified in a study of T cell changes during pregnancy in multiple sclerosis. The CDR3 runs 15 residues. The germline CDR1 and CDR2 sequences are SGHVS and FQNEAQ. J was trimmed by 2 bases and V by 5 bases; bases with no gene match: 5. This table comes from immunoSEQ multiplex PCR, and its TCRdb copy is limited to in-frame clones, with some not included. Of tens of thousands of clones listed, approximately 96% were seen once; the top ten hold 2% to 3%. The sequences come from CD8+ T cells from peripheral blood mononuclear cells, collected after pregnancy. V is TRBV7-8 and J is TRBJ1-3, with 8 bases that match TRBD1. This clonotype was sampled from a female donor with multiple sclerosis, enrolled in a pregnancy study. The CDR3 is CASSPRGRAGNTIYF. Here the CDR3 DNA reads TGTGCCAGCAGCCCCAGGGGGCGCGCTGGAAACACCATATATTTT.